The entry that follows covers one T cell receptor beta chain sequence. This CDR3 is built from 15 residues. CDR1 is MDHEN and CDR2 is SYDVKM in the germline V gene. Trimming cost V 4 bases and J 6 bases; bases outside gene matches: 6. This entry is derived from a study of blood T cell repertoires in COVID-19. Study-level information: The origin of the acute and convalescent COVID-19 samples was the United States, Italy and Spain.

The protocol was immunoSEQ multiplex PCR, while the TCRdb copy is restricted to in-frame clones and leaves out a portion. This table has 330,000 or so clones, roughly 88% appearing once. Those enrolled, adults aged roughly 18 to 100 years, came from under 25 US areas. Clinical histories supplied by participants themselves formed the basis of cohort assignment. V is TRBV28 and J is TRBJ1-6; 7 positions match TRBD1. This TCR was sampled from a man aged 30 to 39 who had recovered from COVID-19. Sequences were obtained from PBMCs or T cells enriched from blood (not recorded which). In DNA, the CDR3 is TGTGCCAGCAGTTCAAGGGGGCCGGGTAATTCACCCCTCCACTTT. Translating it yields CASSSRGPGNSPLHF. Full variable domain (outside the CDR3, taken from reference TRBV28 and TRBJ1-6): DVKVTQSSRYLVKRTGEKVFLECVQDMDHENMFWYRQDPGLGLRLIYFSYDVKMKEKGDIPEGYSVSREKKERFSLILESASTNQTSMYLCASSSRGPGNSPLHFGNGTRLTVT.